The 13 T cell receptor beta chains below all came from one sample that was sequenced in a study of blood T cell repertoires in COVID-19. Only in-frame clones appear in the TCRdb table, and some are missing; sequencing was by immunoSEQ multiplex PCR. The repertoire includes approximately 110,000 clones, around 83% of them detected once, and less than 1.5% sits in the top ten. The sample taken for sequencing was peripheral blood. Source of these receptors: a man aged 35-49 years with acute or convalescent COVID-19.

This chain links TRBV7-2 with TRBJ1-6; no clear D. From germline, CDR1 is SGHTA and CDR2 FQGNSA. The CDR3 sequence is 15 residues long. V shed 1 base and J shed 7 bases, with 11 bases lying between them. Written as DNA, the CDR3 is TGTGCCAGCAGCTTAGGAGGGAATCAGAATTCACCCCTCCACTTT. It is translated as CASSLGGNQNSPLHF.

J is TRBJ1-3 and V is TRBV15, with TRBD1 identical over 7 bases. This CDR3 has 16 amino acids. The junction had 7 bases not matched to a gene; V was cut back by 5 bases and J by 0 bases. CDR1 and CDR2 (germline): LNHNV, YYDKDF (reference sequence). The chain's CDR3 is CATSSRDSVSGNTIYF. As DNA, the CDR3 is TGTGCCACCAGCTCCCGGGACAGCGTCTCTGGAAACACCATATATTTT.

This clone was seen a handful of times. The chain employs TRBV2 and TRBJ2-7; 8 bases fit TRBD1. Germline CDR1 and CDR2: SNHLY and FYNNEI. The CDR3 runs to 15 residues. V trimming: 3 bases; J trimming: 4 bases; junction bases outside the gene matches: 8. The CDR3 nucleotides read TGTGCCAGCAGTGAGAACCCGCAGGGGGCTTACGAGCAGTACTTC. This gives the protein CASSENPQGAYEQYF.

The chain carries TRBV6-2 or TRBV6-3 and TRBJ2-1; 8 bases line up with TRBD1. From germline, CDR1 is MNHEY and CDR2 SVGEGT. The length of the CDR3 is 15 residues. With V trimmed by 3 bases and J by 8 bases, 9 bases remained unmatched. The CDR3 loop reads CASSYLDRASDEQFF. The CDR3 DNA follows: TGTGCCAGCAGTTATCTGGACAGGGCCTCAGATGAGCAGTTCTTC.

The chain uses TRBV28 and TRBJ1-2; 7 nucleotides line up with TRBD1. Germline V gene sequence: CDR1 MDHEN, CDR2 SYDVKM. This CDR3 has 16 amino acids. Trimming cost V 5 bases and J 0 bases; bases outside gene matches: 9. In DNA form, the CDR3 reads TGTGCCAGCAGTGCACCGGGACAGCGATCTAACTATGGCTACACCTTC. It codes for CASSAPGQRSNYGYTF.

In this sample, this clone turned up once. This CDR3 reads CASSERTGQPRTQYF. CDR3 bases: TGTGCCAGCAGTGAAAGGACGGGACAGCCTCGGACCCAGTACTTC. This rearrangement joins TRBV6-1 to TRBJ2-5; 7 nucleotides agree with TRBD1. With V trimmed by 2 bases and J by 7 bases, 10 bases remained unmatched. Germline V gene sequence: CDR1 MNHNS, CDR2 SASEGT. CDR3 size: 15 residues.

This chain links TRBV6-5 with TRBJ1-3, with D perhaps matching TRBD1 (6 bases). This CDR3 is 14 amino acids long. CDR1 is MNHEY and CDR2 is SVGAGI in the germline V gene. The ends were cut back, 2 bases at V and 4 bases at J, with 9 bases in the middle. This CDR3 reads CASSYTGSGNTIYF. The CDR3 nucleotides are TGTGCCAGCAGTTACACAGGGTCCGGAAACACCATATATTTT.

The V gene is TRBV10-3, the J gene TRBJ1-5; the match to TRBD1 covers 8 bases. This CDR3 is built from 14 residues. From germline, CDR1 is ENHRY and CDR2 SYGVKD. V lost 6 bases and J lost 6; bases outside the gene matches: 7. The CDR3 DNA reads TGTGCCATCAGGTCCGGACAGGGAGGTCAGCCCCAGCATTTT. It codes for CAIRSGQGGQPQHF.

The genes are TRBV6-2 or TRBV6-3 and TRBJ2-7; a weak D match, TRBD2 (5 bases). Germline V gene sequence: CDR1 MNHEY, CDR2 SVGEGT. There are 12 residues in the CDR3. Between the trimmed V and J ends, which lost 2 bases and 9 bases, there was a span of 11 bases. The CDR3 loop is CASSYNVGGQYF. The CDR3 bases are TGTGCCAGCAGTTACAATGTAGGAGGGCAGTACTTC.

The J gene is TRBJ1-6, the V gene TRBV5-5; D possibly corresponds to TRBD1 (6 bases). V gave up 0 bases and J gave up 5 bases, with 12 bases separating them. Germline CDR1 SGHKS, CDR2 YYEKEE (reference sequence). The CDR3 extends over 16 amino acids. CDR3 protein: CASSLGQGRNNSPLHF. As DNA, the CDR3 is TGTGCCAGCAGCTTGGGTCAGGGGAGAAATAATTCACCCCTCCACTTT.

The V and J genes are TRBV5-5 and TRBJ2-2, with 7 positions matching TRBD1. Germline loops: CDR1 SGHKS, CDR2 YYEKEE (reference sequence). CDR3 length: 16 amino acids. The ends lost 4 bases at V and 5 bases at J; junction bases unmatched: 11. The CDR3 sequence: CASSAPAWTGTGELFF. CDR3 nucleotides: TGTGCCAGCAGCGCACCCGCGTGGACAGGAACCGGGGAGCTGTTTTTT.

V gene TRBV9 combines with J gene TRBJ1-6; D might be TRBD1 (5 bases). This CDR3 spans 19 amino acids. CDR1 SGDLS and CDR2 YYNGEE come from the germline V gene. Trimming shortened V by 0 bases and J by 0 bases, and 16 bases separated the two germline ends. Here the CDR3 reads CASSVARTTGVSYNSPLHF. In DNA, the CDR3 is TGTGCCAGCAGCGTAGCCAGGACCACGGGGGTCTCCTATAATTCACCCCTCCACTTT.

This rearrangement joins TRBV7-8 to TRBJ2-7; possibly TRBD1 for D (6 bases). Trimming took 3 bases from V and 2 from J, leaving 11 bases between them. The CDR3 has 14 residues. The germline CDR1 and CDR2 sequences are SGHVS and FQNEAQ. The CDR3 nucleotides are TGTGCCAGCAGCTTCGACAGGCAAGCCTACGAGCAGTACTTC. Translated, it gives CASSFDRQAYEQYF. The full variable domain, completed using reference TRBV7-8 and TRBJ2-7, is GAGVSQSPRYKVAKRGQDVALRCDPISGHVSLFWYQQALGQGPEFLTYFQNEAQLDKSGLPSDRFFAERPEGSVSTLKIQRTQQEDSAVYLCASSFDRQAYEQYFGPGTRLTVT.